Each of the 32 T cell receptor beta chains below was sequenced from the same sample in a study of blood T cell repertoires in COVID-19. Using immunoSEQ multiplex PCR, the repertoire was profiled, and TCRdb retains in-frame clones only, with some absent. The profile shows about 140,000 clones, approximately 88% of them singletons. Sequenced: PBMCs or T cells enriched from blood (not recorded which). All receptors derive from a man aged 40-49 years with acute COVID-19.

V gene TRBV20-1 combines with J gene TRBJ2-7, with D perhaps matching TRBD2 (6 bases). The germline gives CDR1 DFQATT, CDR2 SNEGSKA (reference sequence). V gave up 3 bases and J gave up 9 bases, with 12 bases separating them. The CDR3 sequence is 11 residues long. As DNA, the CDR3 is TGCAGTGCTAGGGAGGGACCTCCGCAGTACTTC. This gives the protein CSAREGPPQYF.

The chain has TRBV11-2 and TRBJ2-1; 10 bases fit TRBD2. This CDR3 contains 14 residues. The germline V gene has CDR1 SGHAT and CDR2 FQNNGV. V gave up 7 bases and J gave up 4 bases; unmatched junction bases: 4. Here the CDR3 DNA reads TGTGCCAGCAAGAGCGGGGGGGGATACAATGAGCAGTTCTTC. This gives the protein CASKSGGGYNEQFF. The whole variable domain, remainder taken from reference TRBV11-2 and TRBJ2-1, is EAGVAQSPRYKIIEKRQSVAFWCNPISGHATLYWYQQILGQGPKLLIQFQNNGVVDDSQLPKDRFSAERLKGVDSTLKIQPAKLEDSAVYLCASKSGGGYNEQFFGPGTRLTVL.

This clone was seen just once. The rearrangement uses TRBV28 and TRBJ2-2; 8 positions agree with TRBD2. J was trimmed by 4 bases and V by 4 bases; bases with no gene match: 5. The germline V gene has CDR1 MDHEN and CDR2 SYDVKM. The CDR3 has 15 residues. The CDR3 nucleotides are TGTGCCAGCAGTTCGGGGGGGGATCGCACCGGGGAGCTGTTTTTT. This codes for CASSSGGDRTGELFF.

The chain uses TRBV7-2 and TRBJ2-2; 8 bases fit TRBD1. Germline CDR1 is SGHTA and CDR2 is FQGNSA. The CDR3 runs 17 residues. J lost 5 bases, V lost 8 bases, and 16 bases had no gene match. CDR3 bases: TGTGCCAGCGGTGGGACAGGATCCGTTGTAAGGACCGGGGAGCTGTTTTTT. This translates into CASGGTGSVVRTGELFF.

The chain carries TRBV5-4 and TRBJ2-1, with 8 bases aligning to TRBD1. Per germline, CDR1 SGHNT and CDR2 YYREEE (reference sequence). The J segment lost 6 bases and the V segment lost 5 bases, leaving 4 bases of the junction unmatched. CDR3 length: 13 residues. The DNA of the CDR3 is TGTGCCAGCAGAACAGGGGGGACCAATGAGCAGTTCTTC. It encodes CASRTGGTNEQFF.

To note about this clone: Compared with germline, one end of the junction differs, possibly owing to a read error. The chain carries TRBV14 and TRBJ2-6, with 7 bases lining up with TRBD1. The CDR3 contains 14 residues. The germline V gene encodes CDR1 SGHDN and CDR2 FVKESK. The CDR3 sequence: CASSQRADRRPEAF. CDR3 in DNA: TGTGCCAGCAGCCAAAGAGCGGACAGGCGCCCGGAGGCTTTC.

In its sample, this clone was seen a few times. CDR3 loop: CASSRGGTEAFF. The CDR3 region has the DNA TGCGCCAGCAGTCGGGGGGGCACTGAAGCTTTCTTT. The rearrangement links TRBV10-2 to TRBJ1-1, with D possibly TRBD1 on 5 matching bases. The CDR3 sequence is 12 residues long. CDR1 is WSHSY and CDR2 is SAAADI in the germline V gene. Trimming removed 5 bases at V and 4 bases at J, with 8 bases between.

This rearrangement joins TRBV2 to TRBJ2-5; 10 bases are a match to TRBD2. CDR3 length: 15 residues. Germline loops: CDR1 SNHLY, CDR2 FYNNEI. V was clipped by 4 bases and J by 7 bases; unmatched bases: 9. The CDR3 region is CASSGLAGVSGTQYF. For the CDR3, the DNA is TGTGCCAGCAGTGGGCTAGCGGGAGTTTCGGGGACCCAGTACTTC. Drawing the rest from reference TRBV2 and TRBJ2-5, the complete variable domain is EPEVTQTPSHQVTQMGQEVILRCVPISNHLYFYWYRQILGQKVEFLVSFYNNEISEKSEIFDDQFSVERPDGSNFTLKIRSTKLEDSAMYFCASSGLAGVSGTQYFGPGTRLLVL.

The chain is built from TRBV11-3 and TRBJ2-7, with TRBD2 as a possible D gene (6 bases). Per germline, CDR1 SGHNT and CDR2 YENEEA. Trimming took 1 base from V and 3 from J, leaving 10 bases between them. This CDR3 has 14 amino acids. The CDR3 DNA reads as TGTGCCAGCAGCTTAGGGGGGGACGACTACGAGCAGTACTTC. Translating it yields CASSLGGDDYEQYF.

This clone was counted only a few times. This sequence joins TRBV14 and TRBJ2-7; possible D gene TRBD1, 5 bases. V was shortened by 4 bases and J by 4 bases, with 14 bases between the two germline ends. Germline V gives CDR1 SGHDN, CDR2 FVKESK. CDR3 size: 14 residues. CDR3 coding DNA: TGTGCCAGCAGCCCCCTGGTAGGGGCGTACGAGCAGTACTTC. This encodes CASSPLVGAYEQYF.

This chain joins TRBV7-8 and TRBJ2-7; TRBD2 might be the D (5 bases). V was pared by 5 bases and J by 3 bases, with 11 bases between. Germline CDR1 reads SGHVS; CDR2 reads FQNEAQ. This CDR3 has 13 amino acids. The CDR3 nucleotides read TGTGCCAGCAGCGACGGGATAGACTACGAGCAGTACTTC. Translating gives CASSDGIDYEQYF.

The J gene is TRBJ1-1, the V gene TRBV10-3; 10 positions agree with TRBD1. CDR1 is ENHRY and CDR2 is SYGVKD in the germline V gene. The CDR3 runs 17 residues. V gave up 4 bases and J gave up 6 bases; unmatched junction bases: 14. The CDR3 region has the DNA TGTGCCATCAGTGGAAACCGGGACAGGGGAAGGGGGGCTGAAGCTTTCTTT. This gives the protein CAISGNRDRGRGAEAFF.

A few counts support this clone. The chain uses TRBV7-9 and TRBJ1-1; D is unclear. The CDR3 is 13 amino acids. Trimming took 4 bases from V and 8 from J, leaving 14 bases between them. The V gene's germline CDR1 is SEHNR and CDR2 FQNEAQ (reference sequence). The CDR3: CASSSTLPREAFF. As DNA, the CDR3 is TGTGCCAGCAGCTCGACTCTACCCCGGGAAGCTTTCTTT. The full variable domain, rest sourced from reference TRBV7-9 and TRBJ1-1, is DTGVSQNPRHKITKRGQNVTFRCDPISEHNRLYWYRQTLGQGPEFLTYFQNEAQLEKSRLLSDRFSAERPKGSFSTLEIQRTEQGDSAMYLCASSSTLPREAFFGQGTRLTVV.

This clone was recorded once. This chain uses TRBV5-5 with TRBJ2-5; maybe TRBD2 (6 bases). The CDR3 length is 13 residues. V lost 6 bases and J 4 bases, leaving 13 bases between the germline ends. The germline V gene has CDR1 SGHKS and CDR2 YYEKEE (reference sequence). CDR3 protein: CASNLWGGETQYF. CDR3 nucleotide sequence: TGTGCCAGCAACCTTTGGGGAGGAGAGACCCAGTACTTC.

The sample holds a few counts of this clone. V is TRBV6-1 and J is TRBJ2-5; 10 bases map to TRBD2. The CDR3 spans 20 residues. Unmatched junction bases numbered 16, after V lost 3 bases and J lost 0 bases. Germline CDR1 and CDR2: MNHNS and SASEGT. This CDR3 is CASSERHKFSGRLYQETQYF. The CDR3 DNA is TGTGCCAGCAGTGAGCGTCACAAGTTTAGCGGGAGGCTATACCAAGAGACCCAGTACTTC.

The genes are TRBV3-1 (or the pseudogene TRBV3-2) and TRBJ2-2; 12 nucleotides line up with TRBD2. This CDR3 region has 17 residues. With 6 bases clipped from V and 0 bases from J, the junction kept 5 bases outside the gene matches. CDR1 and CDR2 from the germline V gene are LGHDT and YNNKEL (reference sequence). As DNA, the CDR3 is TGTGCCAGCAGTCGACTAGCGGGGGAGTCGAACACCGGGGAGCTGTTTTTT. Encoded protein: CASSRLAGESNTGELFF.

The V call is TRBV4-3, the J call TRBJ2-7; TRBD2 is a possible D gene (5 bases). V was pared by 1 base and J by 3 bases, with 16 bases between. Germline V gene data show CDR1 as LGHNA and CDR2 as YSLEER. The CDR3 is made up of 16 amino acids. For the CDR3, the DNA is TGCGCCAGCAGCCAAGTAACGGGATGGTCCGTCTACGAGCAGTACTTC. Its translation: CASSQVTGWSVYEQYF.

The V gene is TRBV5-8, the J gene TRBJ1-5, with a possible D match to TRBD1 (6 bases). CDR3 length: 15 amino acids. The germline V gene has CDR1 SGHTS and CDR2 YDEGEE. Trimming removed 4 bases at V and 0 bases at J, with 11 bases between. The CDR3 is CASSKGVGSNQPQHF. CDR3 sequence (DNA): TGTGCCAGCAGCAAGGGGGTGGGTAGCAATCAGCCCCAGCATTTT.

This clone appeared a few times. The chain couples TRBV19 to TRBJ1-4; TRBD1 matches at 7 bases. The CDR3 runs 14 residues. The germline V gene has CDR1 LNHDA and CDR2 SQIVND (reference sequence). J lost 6 bases, V lost 7 bases, and 8 bases had no gene match. The CDR3 DNA follows: TGTGCCAGTAACGCCGGGACAGAAGATGAAAAACTGTTTTTT. This codes for CASNAGTEDEKLFF. Using reference TRBV19 and TRBJ1-4 for the parts outside the CDR3, the full variable domain is DGGITQSPKYLFRKEGQNVTLSCEQNLNHDAMYWYRQDPGQGLRLIYYSQIVNDFQKGDIAEGYSVSREKKESFPLTVTSAQKNPTAFYLCASNAGTEDEKLFFGSGTQLSVL.

V usage is TRBV7-2 and J usage is TRBJ1-3; TRBD1 might be the D (5 bases). The germline V and J ends were trimmed by 0 bases and 1 base, with 10 bases remaining between them. CDR1 is SGHTA and CDR2 is FQGNSA in the germline V gene. The CDR3 has 16 residues. The CDR3 region is CASSLASPGSGNTIYF. The CDR3, as DNA: TGTGCCAGCAGCTTAGCGTCCCCAGGGTCTGGAAACACCATATATTTT.

V gene TRBV5-5 combines with J gene TRBJ1-1; tentative D call: TRBD1 (6 bases). Germline lookup yields CDR1 SGHKS and CDR2 YYEKEE (reference sequence). V lost 3 bases and J lost 6, with 12 bases in between. The CDR3 sequence is 13 residues long. CDR3 amino acids: CASSYKQGPEAFF. For the CDR3, the DNA is TGTGCCAGCAGCTATAAACAGGGACCTGAAGCTTTCTTT.

This clone is a singleton in its sample. The rearrangement links TRBV7-9 to TRBJ2-5; TRBD1 aligns across 10 bases. Germline values: CDR1 SEHNR, CDR2 FQNEAQ (reference sequence). The CDR3 extends over 16 amino acids. V lost 4 bases to trimming and J lost 4 bases; unmatched junction nucleotides: 9. CDR3 amino acids: CASSSTDRGLGETQYF. CDR3 DNA sequence: TGTGCCAGCAGCTCTACCGACAGGGGGCTTGGAGAGACCCAGTACTTC.

This sequence joins TRBV9 and TRBJ1-2; 8 bases match TRBD1. CDR1 is SGDLS, CDR2 YYNGEE, per germline. The CDR3 is 15 amino acids. V lost 0 bases, J lost 4 bases, and 5 bases stayed unmatched. CDR3 in amino acids: CASSVAKQGGYGYTF. CDR3 in DNA: TGTGCCAGCAGCGTAGCGAAACAGGGGGGCTATGGCTACACCTTC.

In this sample, this clone turned up a few times. This chain joins TRBV7-9 and TRBJ1-2; D uncertain. CDR3 length: 13 residues. Trimming took off 5 bases at V and 6 bases at J, with 13 bases between the two ends. Germline CDR1 is SEHNR and CDR2 is FQNEAQ (reference sequence). In DNA, the CDR3 is TGTGCCAGCAGCGACGAGGGTGGAGATGGCTACACCTTC. Its translation: CASSDEGGDGYTF.

The V gene is TRBV5-3, the J gene TRBJ1-5; TRBD1 might be the D (5 bases). TRBV5-3 is an ORF; its function is uncertain. CDR3 length: 20 residues. V was cut by 4 bases and J by 0 bases, with 26 bases left in between. The DNA of the CDR3 is TGTGCCAGAAGCCTAACCCCTGACAGATCTTTTACCCGTAGCAATCAGCCCCAGCATTTT. Its protein product is CARSLTPDRSFTRSNQPQHF.

The chain has TRBV19 and TRBJ1-5, with 10 bases aligning to TRBD1. This CDR3 is built from 15 residues. Looked up from germline, CDR1 is LNHDA and CDR2 is SQIVND (reference sequence). V lost 6 bases, J lost 4 bases, and 6 bases stayed unmatched. CDR3: CASRFKDRGNQPQHF. CDR3 sequence (DNA): TGTGCCAGTAGATTTAAGGACAGGGGGAATCAGCCCCAGCATTTT.

The chain combines TRBV9 with TRBJ2-1, with D perhaps TRBD2 (7 bases). CDR3 length: 16 residues. Trimming left V 0 bases short and J 8 bases short, with 18 bases between. Germline V gene data show CDR1 as SGDLS and CDR2 as YYNGEE. The CDR3 bases are TGTGCCAGCAGCGTAGAGGGGGGGGCCCCCGGGGATGAGCAGTTCTTC. It translates to CASSVEGGAPGDEQFF.

The rearrangement joins TRBV5-1 to TRBJ2-1; 8 nucleotides match TRBD1. After removal of 0 bases from V and 8 bases from J, the junction contained 10 bases not matched to a gene. CDR1 and CDR2 (germline): SGHRS, YFSETQ. This CDR3 spans 16 amino acids. CDR3 region: CASSLVSGTGLYEQFF. The CDR3 DNA sequence: TGCGCCAGCAGCTTGGTTTCCGGGACAGGTCTGTATGAGCAGTTCTTC.

J is TRBJ1-5 and V is TRBV19; no firm D call. Trimming cost V 5 bases and J 5 bases, with 13 bases left between them. CDR1 is LNHDA, CDR2 SQIVND, per germline (reference sequence). The CDR3 contains 14 residues. DNA of the CDR3: TGTGCCAGTAGTGCCGGAACTAGGGATCAGCCCCAGCATTTT. Translation gives CASSAGTRDQPQHF.

This chain links TRBV10-1 with TRBJ2-3; 7 positions match TRBD1. This CDR3 comprises 15 residues. Germline CDR1 is WNHNN and CDR2 is SYGVQD (reference sequence). With V trimmed by 4 bases and J by 1 base, 5 bases remained unmatched. The CDR3 loop is CASSVRDSGTDTQYF. The DNA of the CDR3 is TGCGCCAGCAGTGTCCGGGACAGCGGCACAGATACGCAGTATTTT.

This chain connects TRBV5-6 to TRBJ2-5; D possibly corresponds to TRBD2 (5 bases). The CDR3 consists of 14 residues. The germline V gene encodes CDR1 SGHDT and CDR2 YYEEEE. V lost 4 bases and J 0 bases, leaving 10 bases between the germline ends. The CDR3 region is CASSPREYQETQYF. CDR3 DNA sequence: TGTGCCAGCAGCCCTAGGGAGTACCAAGAGACCCAGTACTTC.

The rearrangement uses TRBV11-3 and TRBJ2-2; D perhaps matches TRBD1 (5 bases). Trimming pared 1 base from V and 0 bases from J, leaving 18 bases between. The CDR3 is 19 residues long. Germline V lookup: CDR1 SGHNT, CDR2 YENEEA. The DNA of the CDR3 is TGTGCCAGCAGCTTAGGATATTCTGGAGCGACAGCGAACACCGGGGAGCTGTTTTTT. Its translation: CASSLGYSGATANTGELFF.